Each of the 27 T cell receptor beta chains below was sequenced from the same sample in a study of T cell clones after liver transplantation. Method: immunoSEQ multiplex PCR; TCRdb's copy keeps in-frame clones and lacks some. This table holds over 70,000 clones, about 80% found once. The sequences come from CD4+ T cells from blood, collected 12 months after liver transplant. The receptors originated from a human patient who received a liver transplant. Some T cells may be supplied by the graft donor.

The chain employs TRBV5-4 and TRBJ2-5; 8 bases fit TRBD2. The CDR3 length is 16 residues. From germline, CDR1 is SGHNT and CDR2 YYREEE (reference sequence). The J segment lost 3 bases and the V segment lost 2 bases, leaving 9 bases of the junction unmatched. For the CDR3, the DNA is TGTGCCAGCAGCTTAGCTACTAGCGGAGGAAAAGAGACCCAGTACTTC. This translates into CASSLATSGGKETQYF.

CDR3 in DNA: TGTGCCAGCAGCTTGGTTGGACCCACCTACAATGAGCAGTTCTTC. Translated: CASSLVGPTYNEQFF. This chain links TRBV5-4 with TRBJ2-1; D is unresolved. The ends were cut back, 0 bases at V and 2 bases at J, with 9 bases in the middle. Germline V gene data show CDR1 as SGHNT and CDR2 as YYREEE (reference sequence). CDR3 size: 15 residues. The entire variable domain, with the rest obtained from reference TRBV5-4 and TRBJ2-1, is as follows: ETGVTQSPTHLIKTRGQQVTLRCSSQSGHNTVSWYQQALGQGPQFIFQYYREEENGRGNFPPRFSGLQFPNYSSELNVNALELDDSALYLCASSLVGPTYNEQFFGPGTRLTVL.

CDR3 DNA: TGCAGCGCAGTAAAGGGTCTTGAGACCCAGTACTTC. Amino acid sequence: CSAVKGLETQYF. The chain links TRBV29-1 to TRBJ2-5; D is uncertain. The CDR3 covers 12 residues. V was trimmed by 7 bases and J by 5 bases, leaving 14 bases between them. CDR1 is SQVTM and CDR2 is ANQGSEA in the germline V gene. Full variable domain (rest looked up from reference TRBV29-1 and TRBJ2-5): SAVISQKPSRDICQRGTSLTIQCQVDSQVTMMFWYRQQPGQSLTLIATANQGSEATYESGFVIDKFPISRPNLTFSTLTVSNMSPEDSSIYLCSAVKGLETQYFGPGTRLLVL.

The chain employs TRBV27 and TRBJ1-2, with a possible D match to TRBD1 (6 bases). The germline V gene encodes CDR1 MNHEY and CDR2 SMNVEV (reference sequence). CDR3 size: 15 residues. The V gene lost 5 bases and the J gene lost 4 bases, with 17 bases spanning the gap. This CDR3 reads CASSPYGRGGYGYTF. The CDR3, as DNA: TGTGCCAGCAGTCCATACGGCAGGGGCGGCTATGGCTACACCTTC.

This chain uses TRBV5-1 with TRBJ2-7; D is perhaps TRBD1 or TRBD2 (6 bases each). V was trimmed by 0 bases and J by 2 bases, leaving 12 bases between them. There are 15 residues in the CDR3. CDR1 SGHRS and CDR2 YFSETQ come from the germline V gene. The CDR3: CASSLGHRGPYEQYF. CDR3 bases: TGCGCCAGCAGCTTGGGACACCGGGGGCCCTACGAGCAGTACTTC. Drawing the rest from reference TRBV5-1 and TRBJ2-7, the complete variable domain is KAGVTQTPRYLIKTRGQQVTLSCSPISGHRSVSWYQQTPGQGLQFLFEYFSETQRNKGNFPGRFSGRQFSNSRSEMNVSTLELGDSALYLCASSLGHRGPYEQYFGPGTRLTVT.

The chain joins TRBV28 to TRBJ2-1, with 7 positions matching TRBD1. V gave up 6 bases and J gave up 6 bases; unmatched junction bases: 11. The CDR3 extends over 15 amino acids. Germline V CDR1 and CDR2: MDHEN, SYDVKM. DNA for the CDR3: TGTGCCAGCAGGGCTAGGGGGCTGGCGGCCAATGAGCAGTTCTTC. It encodes CASRARGLAANEQFF.

The chain joins TRBV6-5 to TRBJ1-4; TRBD1 matches at 7 bases. Germline values: CDR1 MNHEY, CDR2 SVGAGI. V dropped 9 bases and J dropped 7; count of bases not matched to a gene: 8. CDR3 size: 13 residues. CDR3 in amino acids: CASRQGVFEKLFF. CDR3 DNA sequence: TGTGCCAGTCGACAGGGAGTATTTGAAAAACTGTTTTTT.

The rearrangement uses TRBV2 and TRBJ2-2; D is unresolved. The V end lost 0 bases, the J end lost 2 bases, and 13 bases lay between the germline ends. Germline assignment: CDR1 SNHLY and CDR2 FYNNEI. The CDR3 loop spans 17 amino acids. This chain's CDR3 is CASSEALHGTNTGELFF. DNA of the CDR3: TGTGCCAGCAGTGAAGCGCTTCATGGCACCAACACCGGGGAGCTGTTTTTT.

The chain employs TRBV7-2 and TRBJ2-5; a weak D match, TRBD2 (6 bases). Between the trimmed V and J ends, which lost 3 bases and 2 bases, there was a span of 10 bases. Per the germline V gene, CDR1 is SGHTA and CDR2 is FQGNSA. There are 14 residues in the CDR3. The CDR3 region is CASSLIAAQETQYF. CDR3 coding DNA: TGTGCCAGCAGCTTGATAGCGGCTCAAGAGACCCAGTACTTC.

The rearrangement uses TRBV18 and TRBJ2-7; 9 bases match TRBD1. The germline V gene encodes CDR1 KGHSH and CDR2 LQKENI. V shed 5 bases, J shed 4 bases, and the junction held 9 bases outside the gene matches. This CDR3 has 15 amino acids. The CDR3 is CASSAPGQGGYEQYF. CDR3 coding DNA: TGTGCCAGCTCAGCCCCGGGACAGGGTGGGTACGAGCAGTACTTC.

CDR3 sequence: CASSQPTGDNNQPQHF. CDR3 DNA sequence: TGCGCCAGCAGCCAACCAACAGGGGATAACAATCAGCCCCAGCATTTT. The rearrangement links TRBV4-1 to TRBJ1-5; TRBD1 matches 7 bases. The V and J ends lost 2 bases and 3 bases, in that order; junction bases with no gene match: 7. There are 16 residues in the CDR3. CDR1 MGHRA and CDR2 YSYEKL come from the germline V gene.

This clone was recorded many times. Because the CDR3 is missing its conserved closing phenylalanine or tryptophan, this is likely a read error. No DNA is shown, since the ends of the CDR3 on it are uncertain; the CDR3 is the one TCRdb lists. The J gene is TRBJ1-2, the V gene TRBV19; the D call in the table, TRBD1, was not verified against the DNA. Counting both end residues, the CDR3 totals 13 amino acids. CDR1 is LNHDA, CDR2 SQIVND, per germline (reference sequence). CDR3: CASSLLSGTGLRL.

The chain recombines TRBV18 with TRBJ2-1; 8 nucleotides agree with TRBD1. The CDR3 is made up of 15 amino acids. Germline V gives CDR1 KGHSH, CDR2 LQKENI. J was trimmed by 9 bases and V by 4 bases; bases with no gene match: 11. CDR3 bases: TGTGCCAGCTCACTGGGGACAGGAGAGATTGGTGAGCAGTTCTTC. It encodes CASSLGTGEIGEQFF.

This clone appeared a few times. The V gene is TRBV10-1, the J gene TRBJ1-1; D not certain. Looked up from germline, CDR1 is WNHNN and CDR2 is SYGVQD (reference sequence). This CDR3 has 14 residues. V was pared by 8 bases and J by 0 bases, with 13 bases between. CDR3 in amino acids: CASGVSRMNTEAFF. For the CDR3, the DNA is TGCGCCAGCGGGGTCAGTCGGATGAACACTGAAGCTTTCTTT.

The rearrangement uses TRBV5-1 and TRBJ2-3, with D unresolved. The CDR3 loop spans 14 amino acids. Trimming removed 1 base at V and 6 bases at J, with 12 bases between. Germline V gene lookup returns CDR1 SGHRS and CDR2 YFSETQ. The CDR3 DNA sequence: TGCGCCAGCAGCTTGCAGTTACCCGATGATACGCAGTATTTT. Residues: CASSLQLPDDTQYF.

V and J are TRBV6-4 and TRBJ2-7, with D maybe TRBD1 (6 bases). This CDR3 contains 13 residues. Germline lookup yields CDR1 MRHNA and CDR2 SNTAGT. The ends were cut back, 2 bases at V and 2 bases at J, with 7 bases in the middle. As DNA, the CDR3 is TGTGCCAGCAGTGACCGGGACACCTACGAGCAGTACTTC. It encodes CASSDRDTYEQYF.

The chain carries TRBV19 and TRBJ2-1; TRBD1 might be the D (6 bases). The V gene's germline CDR1 is LNHDA and CDR2 SQIVND (reference sequence). The CDR3 extends over 14 amino acids. V shed 5 bases and J shed 5 bases, with 13 bases lying between them. The CDR3 protein is CASSSGQTNNEQFF. The DNA of the CDR3 is TGTGCCAGTAGTTCTGGACAGACCAACAATGAGCAGTTCTTC.

This chain links TRBV2 with TRBJ2-7; D is possibly TRBD1 (5 bases). The CDR3 extends over 13 amino acids. V was pared by 4 bases and J by 4 bases, with 11 bases between. Germline assignment: CDR1 SNHLY and CDR2 FYNNEI. CDR3 sequence (DNA): TGTGCCAGCAGTGTTTGGGGCTTGTACGAGCAGTACTTC. This gives the protein CASSVWGLYEQYF.

The gene calls are TRBV27 and TRBJ1-2, with 8 bases matching TRBD1. The length of the CDR3 is 14 residues. The germline V gene encodes CDR1 MNHEY and CDR2 SMNVEV (reference sequence). V shed 4 bases and J 8 bases; nucleotides not matched to a gene: 9. The CDR3, as DNA: TGTGCCAGCAGTTACGACAGGGGCCTGGGAGGCTACACCTTC. Protein: CASSYDRGLGGYTF.

The gene calls are TRBV30 and TRBJ2-2, with 11 positions matching TRBD2. V lost 6 bases to trimming and J lost 1 base; unmatched junction nucleotides: 4. This CDR3 is 15 amino acids long. CDR1 and CDR2 (germline): GTSNPN, SVGIG (reference sequence). In DNA form, the CDR3 reads TGTGCCTGTCCTAGCGGGGGGAAGAACACCGGGGAGCTGTTTTTT. Translation: CACPSGGKNTGELFF.

This clone is medium-sized by share. The gene calls are TRBV28 and TRBJ2-7, with D perhaps matching TRBD1 (6 bases). The V end was cut by 6 bases, the J end by 2 bases, with 14 bases between. CDR1 is MDHEN, CDR2 SYDVKM, per germline. The CDR3 totals 14 residues. Here the CDR3 reads CASSRTTGPYEQYF. Written as DNA, the CDR3 is TGTGCCAGCAGCCGTACAACAGGGCCCTACGAGCAGTACTTC. Full variable domain (missing parts from reference TRBV28 and TRBJ2-7): DVKVTQSSRYLVKRTGEKVFLECVQDMDHENMFWYRQDPGLGLRLIYFSYDVKMKEKGDIPEGYSVSREKKERFSLILESASTNQTSMYLCASSRTTGPYEQYFGPGTRLTVT.

J is TRBJ1-1 and V is TRBV5-1, with D perhaps TRBD1 (5 bases). V dropped 4 bases and J dropped 0 bases, with 16 bases sitting between them. Germline CDR1 is SGHRS and CDR2 is YFSETQ. This CDR3 has 16 residues. CDR3 sequence: CASSLGTTRVNTEAFF. DNA of the CDR3: TGCGCCAGCAGCCTGGGGACGACCCGGGTGAACACTGAAGCTTTCTTT.

This chain uses TRBV27 with TRBJ1-1, with D perhaps TRBD1 (5 bases). Trimming pared 5 bases from V and 1 base from J, leaving 11 bases between. This CDR3 comprises 14 residues. Germline V lookup: CDR1 MNHEY, CDR2 SMNVEV (reference sequence). The CDR3 DNA reads TGTGCCAGCAGTCCCAGGACAAGGAACACTGAAGCTTTCTTT. As protein: CASSPRTRNTEAFF.

The chain combines TRBV7-2 with TRBJ1-2; a weak D match, TRBD1 (5 bases). CDR3 length equals 13 residues. The V end lost 0 bases, the J end lost 6 bases, and 8 bases lay between the germline ends. Germline CDR1 reads SGHTA; CDR2 reads FQGNSA. CDR3 protein: CASSLAPRDGYTF. The CDR3 nucleotides read TGTGCCAGCAGCTTAGCGCCCAGGGATGGCTACACCTTC.

The chain combines TRBV6-5 with TRBJ1-3; D is unresolved. Trimming shortened V by 5 bases and J by 0 bases, and 8 bases separated the two germline ends. The CDR3 runs 14 residues. Germline CDR1 is MNHEY and CDR2 is SVGAGI. For the CDR3, the DNA is TGTGCCAGCAGTGGTACTTTCTCTGGAAACACCATATATTTT. Protein sequence: CASSGTFSGNTIYF.

This sequence joins TRBV5-4 and TRBJ2-1; 10 bases align to TRBD2. Looked up from germline, CDR1 is SGHNT and CDR2 is YYREEE (reference sequence). V was clipped by 3 bases and J by 8 bases; unmatched bases: 8. The CDR3 spans 15 residues. CDR3 coding DNA: TGTGCCAGCAGCTCGAGCGGGAGGGCCGGGGATGAGCAGTTCTTC. Its protein is CASSSSGRAGDEQFF.

The chain combines TRBV5-4 with TRBJ2-1; the match to TRBD2 covers 8 bases. Germline CDR1 SGHNT, CDR2 YYREEE (reference sequence). The junction had 4 bases not matched to a gene; V was cut back by 3 bases and J by 2 bases. The CDR3 has 15 amino acids. In nucleotides, the CDR3 is TGTGCCAGCAGCTCGAACGGGAGGGCCTACAATGAGCAGTTCTTC. Translating gives CASSSNGRAYNEQFF.